This T cell receptor beta chain was observed in a study of blood T cells in healthy people across ages. Trimming stripped 7 bases from V and 6 bases from J, with 13 bases between. The CDR3 is 12 amino acids. Germline lookup yields CDR1 SGHDT and CDR2 YYEEEE. With respect to this clonotype: The antigen remains undetermined.

A J-beta primer mix and a sample-barcoded 5' primer were used in a second PCR of roughly 7 to 12 cycles. TCRdb recomputed calls from the 5' RACE reads with MiXCR, one row per CDR3 protein. Of about a million distinct CDR3 sequences in the sample, more than 30% are singletons; the top ten hold roughly 14%. General study points: Per million T cells, the diversity of TCR beta decreased roughly linearly as age advanced. Those diversity estimates obtained from one million T cells were thought to be underestimates.

Sample: blood. The clonotype was recovered from a man younger than 35 in good health. This chain joins TRBV5-6 and TRBJ1-2; D uncertain. The CDR3 DNA is TGTGCCAGCCATATCGGAGGACATGGCTACACCTTC. Amino acids: CASHIGGHGYTF.